This T cell receptor beta chain was observed in a study of OX40 agonist ivuxolimab in advanced cancers. Study-wide background: Patients undergoing dose escalation presented with hepatocellular carcinoma, melanoma, renal cell or head and neck cancer.

Only in-frame clones appear in the TCRdb table, and some are missing; sequencing was by immunoSEQ multiplex PCR. The sample has 45,000 or so clones, about 88% seen once. The receptor comes from an adult with an advanced solid tumor such as melanoma, head and neck, liver or kidney cancer. Specimen: CD4+ or CD8+ T cells sorted from blood, collected in a trial of the OX40 agonist ivuxolimab.

CDR3 DNA: TGTGCTAAAGTTGCCCCGCGCAAAGGAAAACTGTTTTTT. This encodes CAKVAPRKGKLFF. This chain links TRBV14 with TRBJ1-4; D gene unclear. This CDR3 comprises 13 residues. Per germline, CDR1 SGHDN and CDR2 FVKESK.